These 27 T cell receptor beta chains were sequenced from one sample in a study of a mutant IDH1 vaccine in newly diagnosed glioma. Documented time point: week 23, last vaccination. Vaccination comprised doses that each held 300 ug of mutant IDH1 20-mer peptide, plus topical imiquimod. The table came from immunoSEQ multiplex PCR; TCRdb's copy has only in-frame clones and leaves some out. The data show about 55,000 clones, about four fifths seen once. These TCRs are of unknown antigen specificity. The sequenced sample was PBMCs, obtained from a glioma patient whose treatment included an IDH1 peptide vaccine. These receptors originate from a man in his forties with glioma.

This chain connects TRBV5-6 to TRBJ1-4, with D maybe TRBD1 (5 bases). The CDR3 covers 16 residues. Between the trimmed V and J ends, which lost 3 bases and 3 bases, there was a span of 15 bases. Germline V lookup: CDR1 SGHDT, CDR2 YYEEEE. CDR3 nucleotide sequence: TGTGCCAGCAGCTACGACAGCGAGGGGCCTAATGAAAAACTGTTTTTT. Protein product: CASSYDSEGPNEKLFF.

This chain links TRBV5-1 with TRBJ2-2; D remains ambiguous. CDR1 is SGHRS and CDR2 is YFSETQ in the germline V gene. With 0 bases removed from V and 4 bases from J, the gap between germline ends came to 7 bases. This CDR3 has 14 residues. CDR3 sequence: CASSLAPATGELFF. Here the CDR3 DNA reads TGCGCCAGCAGCTTGGCCCCAGCCACCGGGGAGCTGTTTTTT.

The V and J genes are TRBV7-2 and TRBJ1-2, with D perhaps matching TRBD1 (6 bases). The CDR3 runs to 13 residues. Germline loops: CDR1 SGHTA, CDR2 FQGNSA. Trimming removed 7 bases from V and 6 bases from J, with 15 bases in between. The CDR3 DNA follows: TGTGCCAGCACGGCAGGGGCCCGAAATGGCTACACCTTC. Protein sequence: CASTAGARNGYTF.

The chain carries TRBV5-5 and TRBJ1-1; 9 bases line up with TRBD1. The junction had 3 bases not matched to a gene; V was cut back by 0 bases and J by 3 bases. Looked up from germline, CDR1 is SGHKS and CDR2 is YYEKEE (reference sequence). The CDR3 has 15 residues. The CDR3 DNA reads TGTGCCAGCAGCTTGGGGGACAGGGAATACACTGAAGCTTTCTTT. Protein: CASSLGDREYTEAFF.

The J gene is TRBJ2-5, the V gene TRBV5-1; D may correspond to TRBD1 or TRBD2 (6 bases each). CDR1 is SGHRS and CDR2 is YFSETQ in the germline V gene. V gave up 0 bases and J gave up 5 bases, with 11 bases separating them. The CDR3 runs to 14 residues. The CDR3 is CASSLATGRETQYF. The CDR3 DNA is TGCGCCAGCAGCTTGGCCACAGGGAGGGAGACCCAGTACTTC.

The V call is TRBV4-1, the J call TRBJ2-3, with 10 bases fitting TRBD2. Germline V gives CDR1 MGHRA, CDR2 YSYEKL. The CDR3 spans 17 residues. Trimming removed 1 base from V and 9 bases from J; junction bases left unmatched: 13. The CDR3 sequence: CASSQVRRSGGLETQYF. CDR3 sequence (DNA): TGCGCCAGCAGCCAAGTTCGGCGTAGCGGGGGGTTGGAGACGCAGTATTTT.

The V call is TRBV5-5, the J call TRBJ1-1; D not resolved. V was shortened by 4 bases and J by 5 bases, with 6 bases between the two germline ends. The CDR3 consists of 11 residues. Germline CDR1 SGHKS, CDR2 YYEKEE (reference sequence). CDR3 DNA sequence: TGTGCCAGCAGCCTCCGGACTGAAGCTTTCTTT. This codes for CASSLRTEAFF.

J is TRBJ2-3 and V is TRBV7-2, with D possibly being TRBD2 (5 bases). CDR1 is SGHTA and CDR2 is FQGNSA in the germline V gene. The V and J ends lost 4 bases and 0 bases respectively, with 14 bases between them. CDR3 length equals 16 residues. Here the CDR3 reads CASSSQHGISTDTQYF. As DNA, the CDR3 is TGTGCCAGCAGCTCCCAGCACGGGATCAGCACAGATACGCAGTATTTT.

This clone was counted once. The chain uses TRBV4-1 and TRBJ2-5; possibly TRBD1 or TRBD2 for D (5 bases each). The germline V gene has CDR1 MGHRA and CDR2 YSYEKL. V was clipped by 4 bases and J by 2 bases, with 17 bases between them. This CDR3 has 16 amino acids. The CDR3 DNA reads as TGCGCCAGCAGCCGCCAGCCGGGACGGAAACAAGAGACCCAGTACTTC. Translation gives CASSRQPGRKQETQYF.

This clone was seen a handful of times. The chain employs TRBV12-5 and TRBJ2-7; D tentatively fits TRBD1 or TRBD2 (5 bases each). The germline V and J ends were trimmed by 6 bases and 5 bases, with 8 bases remaining between them. CDR1 and CDR2 (germline): LGHNT, FRNRAP. This CDR3 region has 11 residues. CDR3 in DNA: TGTGCTAGTGGGAGGGGAGACGAGCAGTACTTC. This translates into CASGRGDEQYF.

The genes are TRBV7-8 and TRBJ1-2; D is unclear. CDR3 size: 13 residues. Germline V gene data show CDR1 as SGHVS and CDR2 as FQNEAQ. Trimming pared 1 base from V and 2 bases from J, leaving 5 bases between. The CDR3 reads CASSLGVNYGYTF. CDR3 nucleotide sequence: TGTGCCAGCAGCTTAGGGGTAAACTATGGCTACACCTTC.

The V gene is TRBV7-8, the J gene TRBJ2-2, with TRBD1 matching 7 bases. CDR1 and CDR2 (germline): SGHVS, FQNEAQ. Unmatched junction bases numbered 2, after V lost 4 bases and J lost 0 bases. This CDR3 region has 15 residues. CDR3 in amino acids: CASSSRGSNTGELFF. As DNA, the CDR3 is TGTGCCAGCAGCTCCAGGGGGTCGAACACCGGGGAGCTGTTTTTT. The variable domain in full, with the rest retrieved from reference TRBV7-8 and TRBJ2-2, is GAGVSQSPRYKVAKRGQDVALRCDPISGHVSLFWYQQALGQGPEFLTYFQNEAQLDKSGLPSDRFFAERPEGSVSTLKIQRTQQEDSAVYLCASSSRGSNTGELFFGEGSRLTVL.

The chain employs TRBV7-2 and TRBJ2-7; no reliable D call. CDR3 length: 13 residues. V lost 5 bases and J 6 bases, leaving 14 bases between the germline ends. In germline, CDR1 is SGHTA, CDR2 FQGNSA. CDR3 DNA: TGTGCCAGCAGCCTCGCCACAGTTACCGAGCAGTACTTC. This codes for CASSLATVTEQYF.

The CDR3 region is CASSLGTGSSGANVLTF. The CDR3 nucleotides read TGCGCCAGCAGCCTGGGGACAGGGAGCTCTGGGGCCAACGTCCTGACTTTC. J is TRBJ2-6 and V is TRBV5-1; 9 positions agree with TRBD1. The trim removed 4 bases at V and 0 bases at J, leaving 5 bases unmatched. Germline CDR1 reads SGHRS; CDR2 reads YFSETQ. The CDR3 loop spans 17 amino acids.

The V call is TRBV9, the J call TRBJ2-3; no definite D call. The CDR3 totals 15 residues. V was trimmed by 0 bases and J by 4 bases, leaving 12 bases between them. Germline V gives CDR1 SGDLS, CDR2 YYNGEE. The CDR3 here is CASSVGTRVADTQYF. The CDR3 DNA reads TGTGCCAGCAGCGTAGGCACGAGAGTTGCAGATACGCAGTATTTT.

The chain is built from TRBV10-3 and TRBJ2-5, with TRBD2 matching over 11 bases. The J segment lost 2 bases and the V segment lost 5 bases, leaving 1 base of the junction unmatched. Germline CDR1 ENHRY, CDR2 SYGVKD. The CDR3 totals 14 residues. The CDR3 protein is CAISIAGGQETQYF. Here the CDR3 DNA reads TGTGCCATCAGTATAGCGGGGGGGCAAGAGACCCAGTACTTC.

As regards this clone: The sample has other DNA sequences that encode this CDR3 too. This rearrangement joins TRBV5-1 to TRBJ1-1; 9 positions agree with TRBD1. Germline V CDR1 and CDR2: SGHRS, YFSETQ. V was pared by 1 base and J by 2 bases, with 3 bases of the junction left unmatched. This CDR3 has 15 amino acids. CDR3 amino acids: CASSLNRGLNTEAFF. The CDR3 coding sequence is TGCGCCAGCAGCTTGAACAGGGGGCTTAACACTGAAGCTTTCTTT.

The rearrangement joins TRBV7-9 to TRBJ2-5; TRBD1 aligns across 7 bases. Germline assignment: CDR1 SEHNR and CDR2 FQNEAQ (reference sequence). CDR3 length equals 14 residues. V gave up 4 bases and J gave up 5 bases; unmatched junction bases: 7. In nucleotides, the CDR3 is TGTGCCAGCAGCTCCAGACAGGGATGGGAGACCCAGTACTTC. Its protein is CASSSRQGWETQYF.

This chain links TRBV11-2 with TRBJ2-6, with D possibly matching TRBD1 (5 bases). The CDR3 has 14 amino acids. Between the trimmed V and J ends, which lost 8 bases and 0 bases, there was a span of 8 bases. The germline CDR1 and CDR2 sequences are SGHAT and FQNNGV. DNA for the CDR3: TGTGCCAGCTCGGACAACTCTGGGGCCAACGTCCTGACTTTC. Its translation: CASSDNSGANVLTF.

The CDR3 protein is CASSRSGLAGLNRGTDTQYF. DNA of the CDR3: TGCGCCAGCAGCAGGTCGGGACTAGCGGGTCTCAACCGGGGCACAGATACGCAGTATTTT. V gene TRBV5-1 combines with J gene TRBJ2-3; 12 nucleotides align to TRBD2. CDR3 length: 20 residues. CDR1 is SGHRS, CDR2 YFSETQ, per germline. J lost 1 base, V lost 4 bases, and 16 bases had no gene match.

The rearrangement links TRBV9 to TRBJ1-2; D ambiguous. This CDR3 is built from 13 residues. Germline-derived CDR1 and CDR2 are SGDLS and YYNGEE. Between the trimmed V and J ends, which lost 1 base and 8 bases, there was a span of 12 bases. The CDR3 here is CASSVRDSWGYTF. As DNA, the CDR3 is TGTGCCAGCAGCGTAAGGGATTCCTGGGGCTACACCTTC.

This clone was picked up a small number of times. Other DNA sequences in this specimen translate into the identical CDR3. The chain uses TRBV30 and TRBJ2-3, with D uncertain. V was shortened by 2 bases and J by 4 bases, with 4 bases between the two germline ends. The CDR3 runs to 11 residues. In germline, CDR1 is GTSNPN, CDR2 SVGIG (reference sequence). The DNA for the CDR3 is TGTGCCTGGAGTCCCGCAGATACGCAGTATTTT. This encodes CAWSPADTQYF.

The J gene is TRBJ2-1, the V gene TRBV7-9; the D is unclear. The V and J ends lost 1 base and 3 bases respectively, with 13 bases between them. The CDR3 consists of 16 residues. Germline V gene lookup returns CDR1 SEHNR and CDR2 FQNEAQ (reference sequence). The CDR3 sequence: CASSLGHQRVYNEQFF. The CDR3 bases are TGTGCCAGCAGCTTAGGTCACCAGCGAGTCTACAATGAGCAGTTCTTC.

The gene calls are TRBV5-1 and TRBJ2-6; 9 nucleotides line up with TRBD1. This CDR3 region has 18 residues. Trimming took 0 bases from V and 3 from J; bases not matched to a gene: 7. CDR1 SGHRS and CDR2 YFSETQ come from the germline V gene. CDR3 loop: CASSLVGQGEVGANVLTF. The CDR3 DNA sequence: TGCGCCAGCAGCTTGGTGGGACAGGGTGAAGTTGGGGCCAACGTCCTGACTTTC.

The chain joins TRBV7-2 to TRBJ1-6; the match to TRBD1 covers 7 bases. Trimming cost V 5 bases and J 7 bases; bases outside gene matches: 8. Per the germline V gene, CDR1 is SGHTA and CDR2 is FQGNSA. The CDR3 is made up of 15 amino acids. The CDR3 DNA is TGTGCCAGCAGCCTCTCGACAGGGCTAAATTCACCCCTCCACTTT. As protein: CASSLSTGLNSPLHF. Using reference TRBV7-2 and TRBJ1-6 for the parts outside the CDR3, the full variable domain is GAGVSQSPSNKVTEKGKDVELRCDPISGHTALYWYRQSLGQGLEFLIYFQGNSAPDKSGLPSDRFSAERTGGSVSTLTIQRTQQEDSAVYLCASSLSTGLNSPLHFGNGTRLTVT.

This clone was seen once. The chain employs TRBV6-1 and TRBJ1-2, with D maybe TRBD1 (5 bases). Germline values: CDR1 MNHNS, CDR2 SASEGT. With 8 bases removed from V and 4 bases from J, the gap between germline ends came to 14 bases. The CDR3 is 13 amino acids. DNA for the CDR3: TGTGCCAGCCTTGGAGGCAGGGTCTATGGCTACACCTTC. Residues: CASLGGRVYGYTF.

This chain's CDR3 is CASSPASGQPQHF. The CDR3 nucleotides are TGTGCCAGCAGTCCAGCCTCAGGCCAGCCCCAGCATTTT. This chain uses TRBV27 with TRBJ1-5, with unresolved D. The germline V gene has CDR1 MNHEY and CDR2 SMNVEV (reference sequence). The CDR3 is 13 residues long. V dropped 5 bases and J dropped 7 bases, with 12 bases sitting between them.